Listed below are T cell receptor beta chains from one sample, sequenced in a study of cytomegalovirus exposure and HLA in healthy donors. Sequencing used immunoSEQ multiplex PCR; TCRdb keeps in-frame clones, though not all of them. The repertoire holds tens of thousands of clones, with roughly nine tenths as singletons. The sequencing sample was made of PBMCs. Receptors originate from a man between 18 and 29 years old in good health and CMV-seronegative. The CDR3 runs from the conserved cysteine through the conserved F or W. Fields, in order: J gene, clone size, V gene, D gene, CDR3 protein, CDR3 DNA. The D gene is left open where the match is weak. Some rows have no size entry. The others give once, few or many, or a class for an expanded clone.

TRBJ2-7,few,TRBV6-4,-,CASKAYDLGAYEQYF,TGTGCCAGCAAAGCATACGACCTAGGGGCCTACGAGCAGTACTTC
TRBJ2-2,-,TRBV5-1,TRBD2,CASSPAGGNTGELFF,TGCGCCAGCAGCCCAGCGGGAGGGAACACCGGGGAGCTGTTTTTT
TRBJ2-1,-,TRBV5-1,TRBD2,CASSYFSGSSYNEQFF,TGCGCCAGCAGCTACTTTAGCGGGAGCTCCTACAATGAGCAGTTCTTC
TRBJ2-1,-,TRBV19,TRBD2,CASSIEGGRGVWEQFF,TGTGCCAGTAGTATAGAGGGCGGGAGAGGGGTATGGGAGCAGTTCTTC
TRBJ2-5,-,TRBV9,TRBD2,CASSPTSGEYQETQYF,TGTGCCAGCAGCCCTACTAGCGGGGAGTACCAAGAGACCCAGTACTTC
TRBJ2-3,-,TRBV5-4,-,CASSLDREDTQYF,TGTGCCAGCAGCTTGGACAGGGAGGATACGCAGTATTTT
TRBJ2-1,-,TRBV27,-,CASGLGEQFF,TGTGCCAGCGGCCTGGGCGAGCAGTTCTTC
TRBJ2-1,-,TRBV5-4,TRBD2,CASSSLAGVGSGEQFF,TGTGCCAGCAGCTCTCTAGCGGGAGTGGGGTCTGGGGAGCAGTTCTTC
TRBJ2-1,-,TRBV7-2,-,CASSLVYQTASSYNEQFF,TGTGCCAGCAGCTTAGTGTACCAGACAGCGAGCTCCTACAATGAGCAGTTCTTC
TRBJ1-5,-,TRBV19,TRBD1,CASSTRTGQIQPQHF,TGTGCCAGTAGTACGCGGACAGGGCAGATACAGCCCCAGCATTTT
TRBJ1-2,-,TRBV28,TRBD1,CASRDRNYGYTF,TGTGCCAGCCGGGACAGAAACTATGGCTACACCTTC